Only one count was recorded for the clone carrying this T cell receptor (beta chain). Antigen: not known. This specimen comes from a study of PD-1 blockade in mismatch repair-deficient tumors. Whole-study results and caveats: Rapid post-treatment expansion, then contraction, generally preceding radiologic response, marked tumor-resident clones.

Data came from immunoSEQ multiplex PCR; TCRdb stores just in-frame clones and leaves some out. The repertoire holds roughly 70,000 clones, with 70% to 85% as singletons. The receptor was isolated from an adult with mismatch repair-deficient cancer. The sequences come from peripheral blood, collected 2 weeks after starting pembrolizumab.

CDR3 in DNA: TGTGCCATCAGTGAGGGGACCACCTGGGAGCAGTACTTC. Residues: CAISEGTTWEQYF. The chain links TRBV10-3 to TRBJ2-7, with D perhaps being TRBD1 or TRBD2 (5 bases each). The V gene's germline CDR1 is ENHRY and CDR2 SYGVKD. This CDR3 comprises 13 residues. V was cut by 2 bases and J by 7 bases, with 12 bases left in between.